This T cell receptor (beta chain) emerged from a study of type 1 and type 2 diabetes patients. In the study overall: A total of fewer than 25,000,000 paired-end reads came from the whole study.

No donor had another autoimmune disease or recent infection within four weeks. Overall study findings and caveats: Type 2 diabetes and control V and J usage correlated highly, around 0.97.

The CDR3 spans 14 residues. Germline values: CDR1 SNHLY, CDR2 FYNNEI. Trimming at V came to 7 bases and at J to 4 bases, leaving 9 bases not matched to a gene. On this clonotype itself: Its target is not known.

Amplification started from genomic DNA. A primer set of 30 forward and 13 reverse primers amplified the CDR3. TCRdb redid the calling of the multiplex PCR reads with MiXCR, one entry per CDR3 protein. The sample lists about 290,000 distinct CDR3 sequences; around 47% were seen once. V is TRBV2 and J is TRBJ1-2, with 7 bases matching TRBD1. The sequenced sample was peripheral blood mononuclear cells (PBMCs). This receptor was identified in a man between 18 and 29 years old with type 2 diabetes. The CDR3 DNA is TGTGCCAGCAAAAGACAGGGCGGAAGCTATGGCTACACCTTC. This translates into CASKRQGGSYGYTF.